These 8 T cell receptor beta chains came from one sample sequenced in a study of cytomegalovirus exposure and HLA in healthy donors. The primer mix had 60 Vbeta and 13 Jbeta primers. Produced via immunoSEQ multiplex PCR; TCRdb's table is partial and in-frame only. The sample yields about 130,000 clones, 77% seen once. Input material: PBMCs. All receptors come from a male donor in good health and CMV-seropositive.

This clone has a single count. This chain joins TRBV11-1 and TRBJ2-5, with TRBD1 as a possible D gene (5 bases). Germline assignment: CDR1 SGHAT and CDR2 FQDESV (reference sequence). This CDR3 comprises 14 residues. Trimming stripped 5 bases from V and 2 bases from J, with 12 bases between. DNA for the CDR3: TGTGCCAGCAGCCCGGAAAGGGGTCAAGAGACCCAGTACTTC. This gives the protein CASSPERGQETQYF.

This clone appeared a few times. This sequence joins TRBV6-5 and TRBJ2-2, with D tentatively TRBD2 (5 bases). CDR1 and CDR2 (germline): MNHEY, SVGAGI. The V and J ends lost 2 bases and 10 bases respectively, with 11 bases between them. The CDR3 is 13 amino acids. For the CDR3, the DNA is TGTGCCAGCAGTTACGTCGGGATGACGGAGCTGTTTTTT. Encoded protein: CASSYVGMTELFF.

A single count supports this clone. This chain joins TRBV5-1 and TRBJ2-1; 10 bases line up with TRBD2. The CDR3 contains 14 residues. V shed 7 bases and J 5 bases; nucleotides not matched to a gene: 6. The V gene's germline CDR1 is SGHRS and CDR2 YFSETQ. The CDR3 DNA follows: TGCGCCAGCGGTCACCTAGCGGGAGACAATGAGCAGTTCTTC. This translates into CASGHLAGDNEQFF.

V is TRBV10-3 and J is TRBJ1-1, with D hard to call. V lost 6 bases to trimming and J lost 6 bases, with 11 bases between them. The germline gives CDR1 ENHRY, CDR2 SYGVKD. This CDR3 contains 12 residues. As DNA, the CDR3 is TGTGCCATCAGCCCTACCGGGTCTGAAGCTTTCTTT. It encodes CAISPTGSEAFF.

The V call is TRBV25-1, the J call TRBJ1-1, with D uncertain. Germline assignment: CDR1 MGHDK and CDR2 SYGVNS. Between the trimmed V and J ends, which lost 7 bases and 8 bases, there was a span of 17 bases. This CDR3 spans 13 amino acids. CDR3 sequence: CASTVGGVSEAFF. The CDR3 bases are TGTGCCAGCACCGTTGGTGGAGTATCGGAAGCTTTCTTT.

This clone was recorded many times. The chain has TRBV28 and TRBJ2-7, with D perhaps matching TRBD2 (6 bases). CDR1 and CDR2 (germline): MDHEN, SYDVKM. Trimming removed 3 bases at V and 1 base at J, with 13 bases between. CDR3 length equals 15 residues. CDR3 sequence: CASSFRLASSYEQYF. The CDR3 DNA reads TGTGCCAGCAGTTTCCGGCTAGCGAGTTCCTACGAGCAGTACTTC.

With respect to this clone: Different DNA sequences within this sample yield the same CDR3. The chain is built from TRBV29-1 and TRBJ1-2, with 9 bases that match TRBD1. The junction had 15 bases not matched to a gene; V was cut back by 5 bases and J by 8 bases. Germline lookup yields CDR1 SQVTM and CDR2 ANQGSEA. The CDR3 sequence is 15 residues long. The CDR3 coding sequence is TGCAGCGTTCTAAGGGGACAGGGAGTATTGAGCGGCTACACCTTC. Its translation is CSVLRGQGVLSGYTF. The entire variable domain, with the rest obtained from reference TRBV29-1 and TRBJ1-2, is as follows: SAVISQKPSRDICQRGTSLTIQCQVDSQVTMMFWYRQQPGQSLTLIATANQGSEATYESGFVIDKFPISRPNLTFSTLTVSNMSPEDSSIYLCSVLRGQGVLSGYTFGSGTRLTVV.

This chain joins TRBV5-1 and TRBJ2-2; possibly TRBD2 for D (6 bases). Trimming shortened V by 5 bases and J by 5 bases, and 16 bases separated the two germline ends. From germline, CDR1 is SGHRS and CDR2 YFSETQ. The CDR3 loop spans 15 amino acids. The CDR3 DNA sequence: TGCGCCAGCAGAGCCGGCGGGGTCGGGACCGGGGAGCTGTTTTTT. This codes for CASRAGGVGTGELFF.